These 22 T cell receptor beta chains were all obtained from the same sample, sequenced in a study of blood T cell repertoires in COVID-19. Profiled with immunoSEQ multiplex PCR; TCRdb holds only in-frame clones, not every one. The profile covers approximately 75,000 clones, with 80% to 90% appearing a single time and 6.3% taken by the ten largest. Sequenced input: peripheral blood. These receptors all come from a man at least 80 years old with COVID-19, enrolled during active disease.

The rearrangement links TRBV24-1 to TRBJ2-7, with TRBD2 matching over 9 bases. Germline CDR1 is KGHDR and CDR2 is SFDVKD. V trimming: 5 bases; J trimming: 5 bases; junction bases outside the gene matches: 9. This CDR3 is 15 amino acids long. CDR3 protein: CATSGGASGVHEQYF. Here the CDR3 DNA reads TGTGCCACCAGTGGTGGGGCTAGCGGGGTCCACGAGCAGTACTTC.

Turning to this clone: The junction departs from germline at one end; a sequencing error may be responsible. The rearrangement uses TRBV2 and TRBJ1-5, with D unclear. Per germline, CDR1 SNHLY and CDR2 FYNNEI. CDR3 size: 15 residues. The CDR3 sequence: CASSGVQGGNQSQHF. DNA for the CDR3: TGTGCCAGCAGCGGGGTTCAAGGAGGCAATCAGTCCCAGCATTTT.

V is TRBV7-9 and J is TRBJ1-4; unclear D gene. Per the germline V gene, CDR1 is SEHNR and CDR2 is FQNEAQ (reference sequence). The V end lost 3 bases, the J end lost 4 bases, and 12 bases lay between the germline ends. This CDR3 has 15 residues. CDR3 bases: TGTGCCAGCAGCTTGGGAGAGGCAGATAATGAAAAACTGTTTTTT. Translating gives CASSLGEADNEKLFF.

The rearrangement joins TRBV5-1 to TRBJ2-5; maybe TRBD1 (5 bases). Germline V gene data show CDR1 as SGHRS and CDR2 as YFSETQ. This CDR3 is built from 15 residues. The germline V and J ends were trimmed by 4 bases and 1 base, with 14 bases remaining between them. The CDR3 DNA is TGCGCCAGCAGCACAGGTGACGTCACCCAAGAGACCCAGTACTTC. Encoded protein: CASSTGDVTQETQYF.

This clone was seen once. This chain joins TRBV27 and TRBJ2-5; 14 positions match TRBD2. With V trimmed by 5 bases and J by 5 bases, 7 bases remained unmatched. CDR1 and CDR2 (germline): MNHEY, SMNVEV (reference sequence). The CDR3 totals 16 residues. CDR3 residues: CASSPGLAGEVETQYF. The CDR3 DNA sequence: TGTGCCAGCAGTCCGGGACTAGCGGGGGAGGTTGAGACCCAGTACTTC.

The genes are TRBV5-1 and TRBJ2-1; TRBD2 agrees at 8 bases. J lost 0 bases, V lost 6 bases, and 5 bases had no gene match. CDR1 and CDR2 from the germline V gene are SGHRS and YFSETQ. The CDR3 spans 15 residues. The CDR3 DNA reads as TGCGCCAGCATGCGGGGGGCGAGCTCCTACAATGAGCAGTTCTTC. Amino acids: CASMRGASSYNEQFF.

The chain recombines TRBV5-1 with TRBJ1-2; 7 bases are a match to TRBD1. The germline gives CDR1 SGHRS, CDR2 YFSETQ. The length of the CDR3 is 14 residues. The V gene end was trimmed by 0 bases and the J gene end by 5 bases; junction bases not matched to a gene: 4. The CDR3 DNA is TGCGCCAGCAGCTTGGGACAGGGCTCGTATGGCTACACCTTC. This translates into CASSLGQGSYGYTF. Based on the CDR3 plus reference TRBV5-1 and TRBJ1-2, the full variable domain is KAGVTQTPRYLIKTRGQQVTLSCSPISGHRSVSWYQQTPGQGLQFLFEYFSETQRNKGNFPGRFSGRQFSNSRSEMNVSTLELGDSALYLCASSLGQGSYGYTFGSGTRLTVV.

V gene TRBV25-1 combines with J gene TRBJ1-5; no clear D gene. This CDR3 is built from 12 residues. Germline V lookup: CDR1 MGHDK, CDR2 SYGVNS. The V end was cut by 2 bases, the J end by 5 bases, with 4 bases between. This chain's CDR3 is CASSEPDQPQHF. In DNA, the CDR3 is TGTGCCAGCAGTGAACCAGATCAGCCCCAGCATTTT.

This chain links TRBV5-5 with TRBJ2-5; 7 bases line up with TRBD2. The CDR3 extends over 16 amino acids. Trimming removed 0 bases from V and 4 bases from J; junction bases left unmatched: 9. The germline gives CDR1 SGHKS, CDR2 YYEKEE (reference sequence). The CDR3 sequence is CASSLVSSGASETQYF. CDR3 nucleotides: TGTGCCAGCAGCTTGGTTTCGAGCGGGGCCTCAGAGACCCAGTACTTC. Full variable domain (remainder filled in from reference TRBV5-5 and TRBJ2-5): DAGVTQSPTHLIKTRGQQVTLRCSPISGHKSVSWYQQVLGQGPQFIFQYYEKEERGRGNFPDRFSARQFPNYSSELNVNALLLGDSALYLCASSLVSSGASETQYFGPGTRLLVL.

The chain carries TRBV28 and TRBJ1-5; D may be TRBD1 (5 bases). V shed 1 base and J shed 5 bases, with 15 bases lying between them. The germline gives CDR1 MDHEN, CDR2 SYDVKM. The CDR3 has 16 amino acids. CDR3 bases: TGTGCCAGCAGTTTATCCGTCAGGGTGTTTGATCAGCCCCAGCATTTT. Translated: CASSLSVRVFDQPQHF.

The chain joins TRBV5-1 to TRBJ2-1; 7 bases fit TRBD1. CDR3 length: 16 residues. V gave up 3 bases and J gave up 0 bases; unmatched junction bases: 6. Germline lookup yields CDR1 SGHRS and CDR2 YFSETQ. CDR3 protein: CASSSPGQSSYNEQFF. CDR3 DNA sequence: TGCGCCAGCAGCTCTCCGGGACAGAGCTCCTACAATGAGCAGTTCTTC.

The chain uses TRBV10-3 and TRBJ2-2; 9 bases agree with TRBD2. CDR3 length: 15 amino acids. The V and J ends lost 3 bases and 3 bases, in that order; junction bases with no gene match: 2. Germline V gene data show CDR1 as ENHRY and CDR2 as SYGVKD. The CDR3 DNA follows: TGTGCCATCAGTGAAAAGCGGGGGGACACCGGGGAGCTGTTTTTT. It specifies CAISEKRGDTGELFF.

The CDR3 DNA reads TGTGCCAGCAGCTTAAGAGGGAATGGCTACACCTTC. Its translation: CASSLRGNGYTF. The chain is built from TRBV7-2 and TRBJ1-2; D call uncertain. The CDR3 is 12 amino acids. Trimming took 2 bases from V and 6 from J, leaving 7 bases between them. Germline CDR1 reads SGHTA; CDR2 reads FQGNSA.

V gene TRBV2 combines with J gene TRBJ1-2; 9 bases map to TRBD1. Germline CDR1 is SNHLY and CDR2 is FYNNEI. With 10 bases clipped from V and 6 bases from J, the junction kept 18 bases outside the gene matches. The CDR3 contains 16 residues. The CDR3 region is CANSRGQGVDRNGYTF. The DNA for the CDR3 is TGTGCCAACTCAAGGGGACAGGGCGTTGATCGAAATGGCTACACCTTC.

V usage is TRBV12-3 or TRBV12-4 and J usage is TRBJ1-1; D unclear. This CDR3 comprises 12 residues. V was trimmed by 2 bases and J by 11 bases, leaving 12 bases between them. CDR3: CASSLILEAAFF. Written as DNA, the CDR3 is TGTGCCAGCAGTTTAATACTGGAGGCGGCTTTCTTT.

V and J are TRBV18 and TRBJ1-5, with 8 bases fitting TRBD1. The CDR3 is 14 residues long. Germline CDR1 KGHSH, CDR2 LQKENI. V lost 6 bases to trimming and J lost 5 bases; unmatched junction nucleotides: 6. The CDR3 sequence: CASSPGQGYQPQHF. The DNA of the CDR3 is TGTGCCAGCTCCCCTGGACAGGGTTATCAGCCCCAGCATTTT.

CDR3 protein: CASSQGPGAEAFF. In DNA, the CDR3 is TGCGCCAGCAGCCAAGGTCCAGGGGCTGAAGCTTTCTTT. This chain uses TRBV4-3 with TRBJ1-1, with D maybe TRBD1 (6 bases). Germline CDR1 is LGHNA and CDR2 is YSLEER. V lost 1 base to trimming and J lost 6 bases, with 9 bases between them. The length of the CDR3 is 13 residues.

There are a few counts of this clone. This chain joins TRBV28 and TRBJ1-5; D gene uncertain. The V end was cut by 7 bases, the J end by 6 bases, with 13 bases between. The CDR3 runs to 13 residues. From germline, CDR1 is MDHEN and CDR2 SYDVKM. This CDR3 reads CASTAGGFQPQHF. The CDR3 DNA is TGTGCCAGCACTGCAGGCGGGTTTCAGCCCCAGCATTTT.

This rearrangement joins TRBV10-3 to TRBJ1-2, with TRBD1 identical over 9 bases. CDR3 size: 16 residues. The germline gives CDR1 ENHRY, CDR2 SYGVKD. The V gene end was trimmed by 4 bases and the J gene end by 6 bases; junction bases not matched to a gene: 12. CDR3 nucleotides: TGTGCCATCAGTGGGTATGAGACAGGGGGGAAAGATGGCTACACCTTC. It is translated as CAISGYETGGKDGYTF.

V is TRBV5-1 and J is TRBJ1-1; 8 positions match TRBD1. Trimming at V came to 4 bases and at J to 4 bases, leaving 9 bases not matched to a gene. The germline V gene has CDR1 SGHRS and CDR2 YFSETQ. This CDR3 spans 15 amino acids. DNA of the CDR3: TGCGCCAGCAGCGGCGGGACAGGCCGATTCACTGAAGCTTTCTTT. Its translation: CASSGGTGRFTEAFF.

The chain has TRBV6-1 and TRBJ2-3, with D perhaps TRBD2 (5 bases). From germline, CDR1 is MNHNS and CDR2 SASEGT. The CDR3 is 17 residues long. The V end was cut by 3 bases, the J end by 0 bases, with 16 bases between. The CDR3 nucleotides are TGTGCCAGCAGTGATGGCGTTGGGCGGGCTAGCACAGATACGCAGTATTTT. Translated, it gives CASSDGVGRASTDTQYF.

The chain uses TRBV4-2 and TRBJ2-3; 8 nucleotides match TRBD2. The CDR3 contains 15 residues. Germline CDR1 is LGHNA and CDR2 is YNFKEQ. V shed 2 bases and J 3 bases; nucleotides not matched to a gene: 4. CDR3 nucleotides: TGTGCCAGCAGCCAACCGGGGGGGACGACAGATACGCAGTATTTT. Amino acids: CASSQPGGTTDTQYF.